The 31 T cell receptor beta chains below come from one sample, sequenced in a study of shared clonotypes between healthy human individuals. The repertoire was sequenced with immunoSEQ multiplex PCR; TCRdb's copy has only in-frame clones and lacks some. This table has more than 450,000 clones, about four fifths appearing once. Sequencing was performed on PBMCs. All receptors derive from a woman in her thirties or forties in good health. Some clones in this sample may be carry-over from other donors' samples.

The V gene is TRBV6-5, the J gene TRBJ1-3; 7 nucleotides align to TRBD1. V dropped 6 bases and J dropped 0; count of bases not matched to a gene: 5. This CDR3 comprises 15 residues. CDR1 MNHEY and CDR2 SVGAGI come from the germline V gene. The CDR3 DNA is TGTGCCAGCAGACAGGGGTCGAGCTCTGGAAACACCATATATTTT. Its protein product is CASRQGSSSGNTIYF.

V and J are TRBV6-1 and TRBJ2-5; unclear D gene. Germline V CDR1 and CDR2: MNHNS, SASEGT. Trimming took off 7 bases at V and 1 base at J, with 7 bases between the two ends. The length of the CDR3 is 12 residues. The CDR3 DNA is TGTGCCAGCATGCGGCCCCAAGAGACCCAGTACTTC. Translation gives CASMRPQETQYF.

This clone was found many times. The rearrangement joins TRBV7-2 to TRBJ2-2, with 8 bases identical to TRBD2. The CDR3 totals 16 residues. Germline-derived CDR1 and CDR2 are SGHTA and FQGNSA. The V and J ends lost 5 bases and 1 base, in that order; junction bases with no gene match: 6. In nucleotides, the CDR3 is TGTGCCAGCAGCCCGAGCGGGAGTAAGAACACCGGGGAGCTGTTTTTT. It translates to CASSPSGSKNTGELFF.

The chain carries TRBV18 and TRBJ1-1; 10 bases fit TRBD1. V trimming: 0 bases; J trimming: 6 bases; junction bases outside the gene matches: 4. The CDR3 has 15 amino acids. The V gene's germline CDR1 is KGHSH and CDR2 LQKENI. In nucleotides, the CDR3 is TGTGCCAGCTCACCACCTAGACAGGGGGCACCTGAAGCTTTCTTT. Translating gives CASSPPRQGAPEAFF. Supplemented by reference TRBV18 and TRBJ1-1, the full variable domain reads NAGVMQNPRHLVRRRGQEARLRCSPMKGHSHVYWYRQLPEEGLKFMVYLQKENIIDESGMPKERFSAEFPKEGPSILRIQQVVRGDSAAYFCASSPPRQGAPEAFFGQGTRLTVV.

The CDR3 coding sequence is TGTGCCAGCAGTTTCTCCCCGACTAGCGGGTATAGTAATGAGCAGTTCTTC. It yields the protein CASSFSPTSGYSNEQFF. The rearrangement links TRBV28 to TRBJ2-1; 10 nucleotides agree with TRBD2. The CDR3 has 17 amino acids. The V gene's germline CDR1 is MDHEN and CDR2 SYDVKM. V dropped 3 bases and J dropped 7; count of bases not matched to a gene: 12.

The chain is built from TRBV20-1 and TRBJ2-7; D remains unclear. V dropped 1 base and J dropped 4 bases, with 5 bases sitting between them. The CDR3 contains 11 residues. CDR1 is DFQATT and CDR2 is SNEGSKA in the germline V gene (reference sequence). Here the CDR3 DNA reads TGCAGTGCTAGAGGACAATACGAGCAGTACTTC. Translated: CSARGQYEQYF.

The J gene is TRBJ1-2, the V gene TRBV28; D is uncertain. Trimming took 4 bases from V and 5 from J, leaving 14 bases between them. The CDR3 loop spans 14 amino acids. CDR1 is MDHEN and CDR2 is SYDVKM in the germline V gene. DNA for the CDR3: TGTGCCAGCAGTTGGGAGTTAGCAGTTTATGGCTACACCTTC. It specifies CASSWELAVYGYTF.

The chain recombines TRBV19 with TRBJ2-3, with D perhaps TRBD2 (6 bases). The germline V gene has CDR1 LNHDA and CDR2 SQIVND (reference sequence). V was pared by 3 bases and J by 1 base, with 11 bases between. This CDR3 has 15 residues. The CDR3 DNA is TGTGCCAGTAGTATTAACGGCGGGGGCACAGATACGCAGTATTTT. Its translation: CASSINGGGTDTQYF.

This clone was seen more than once but under ten times. The genes are TRBV2 and TRBJ2-5; the match to TRBD1 covers 7 bases. CDR1 is SNHLY and CDR2 is FYNNEI in the germline V gene. The CDR3 contains 15 residues. J was trimmed by 2 bases and V by 5 bases; bases with no gene match: 8. CDR3 coding DNA: TGTGCCAGCAGTCGGGACAGTCGGACGCAAGAGACCCAGTACTTC. Its translation is CASSRDSRTQETQYF.

The rearrangement links TRBV15 to TRBJ2-1, with a weak D call TRBD1 (5 bases). Per the germline V gene, CDR1 is LNHNV and CDR2 is YYDKDF (reference sequence). Deletions cut 0 bases from V and 10 bases from J, with 13 bases between. The CDR3 runs to 14 residues. This CDR3 reads CATSRDLGAPEQFF. Written as DNA, the CDR3 is TGTGCCACCAGCAGAGATCTAGGGGCACCGGAGCAGTTCTTC.

In regard to this clone: This may be a read error: a much more frequent sequence differs by one nucleotide. In the same sample, other DNA sequences code for this CDR3. The chain couples TRBV10-3 to TRBJ1-2; 8 bases are a match to TRBD1. After removal of 5 bases from V and 4 bases from J, the junction contained 6 bases not matched to a gene. The germline CDR1 and CDR2 sequences are ENHRY and SYGVKD. The CDR3 has 14 amino acids. The CDR3 sequence: CAISSDRVGYGYTF. CDR3 sequence (DNA): TGTGCCATCAGTTCGGACAGGGTGGGCTATGGCTACACCTTC.

The chain links TRBV4-2 to TRBJ1-3, with D possibly being TRBD1 (6 bases). The CDR3 loop spans 15 amino acids. V lost 4 bases and J lost 4, with 14 bases in between. Germline CDR1 is LGHNA and CDR2 is YNFKEQ. The CDR3 loop is CASSRGGLGGNTIYF. The CDR3 DNA reads TGTGCCAGCAGCCGTGGGGGGCTCGGGGGAAACACCATATATTTT.

In its sample, this clone was seen a few times. The chain employs TRBV27 and TRBJ1-5; D not resolved. Germline-derived CDR1 and CDR2 are MNHEY and SMNVEV (reference sequence). The CDR3 is made up of 12 amino acids. Trimming pared 3 bases from V and 3 bases from J, leaving 3 bases between. The CDR3, as DNA: TGTGCCAGCAGTTTCTTCAATCAGCCCCAGCATTTT. As protein: CASSFFNQPQHF.

This clone occurred a few times. The chain has TRBV4-1 and TRBJ2-1; D gene ambiguous. Germline V gene data show CDR1 as MGHRA and CDR2 as YSYEKL. The CDR3 has 13 amino acids. The V gene lost 2 bases and the J gene lost 10 bases, with 12 bases spanning the gap. The CDR3 region has the DNA TGCGCCAGCAGCCAACTACTCTGGGTAGAGCAGTTCTTC. It specifies CASSQLLWVEQFF.

The gene calls are TRBV5-4 and TRBJ1-1, with D perhaps TRBD1 (6 bases). CDR1 SGHNT and CDR2 YYREEE come from the germline V gene (reference sequence). The CDR3 has 15 amino acids. Trimming shortened V by 4 bases and J by 1 base, and 14 bases separated the two germline ends. The CDR3 DNA reads TGTGCCAGCAGCCTCGCGGGGGGCAGGAACACTGAAGCTTTCTTT. This encodes CASSLAGGRNTEAFF. Based on the CDR3 plus reference TRBV5-4 and TRBJ1-1, the full variable domain is ETGVTQSPTHLIKTRGQQVTLRCSSQSGHNTVSWYQQALGQGPQFIFQYYREEENGRGNFPPRFSGLQFPNYSSELNVNALELDDSALYLCASSLAGGRNTEAFFGQGTRLTVV.

The chain recombines TRBV5-1 with TRBJ2-1; 9 nucleotides agree with TRBD2. Germline lookup yields CDR1 SGHRS and CDR2 YFSETQ. The length of the CDR3 is 15 residues. After removal of 6 bases from V and 6 bases from J, the junction contained 10 bases not matched to a gene. CDR3 loop: CASTVAGGPFNEQFF. For the CDR3, the DNA is TGCGCCAGCACGGTCGCGGGAGGGCCTTTCAATGAGCAGTTCTTC.

V and J are TRBV30 and TRBJ2-7; D call uncertain. In germline, CDR1 is GTSNPN, CDR2 SVGIG (reference sequence). Trimming stripped 3 bases from V and 7 bases from J, with 16 bases between. CDR3 size: 13 residues. The CDR3 DNA reads TGTGCCTGGAGGGTCGGGCTCGTGGGGGAGCAGTACTTC. This gives the protein CAWRVGLVGEQYF.

V gene TRBV7-2 combines with J gene TRBJ1-1; 10 nucleotides match TRBD1. CDR3 length: 16 residues. J was trimmed by 5 bases and V by 1 base; bases with no gene match: 7. Germline CDR1 and CDR2: SGHTA and FQGNSA. The CDR3 spells CASSLGDRGSGTEAFF. The CDR3 DNA reads as TGTGCCAGCAGCTTAGGGGACAGGGGTAGCGGGACTGAAGCTTTCTTT.

For the CDR3, the DNA is TGTGCCAGCATGAGCGGGAGGGTAGGGGAGACCCAGTACTTC. Encoded protein: CASMSGRVGETQYF. This sequence joins TRBV2 and TRBJ2-5, with 10 positions matching TRBD2. The CDR3 totals 14 residues. Germline lookup yields CDR1 SNHLY and CDR2 FYNNEI. V dropped 7 bases and J dropped 5; count of bases not matched to a gene: 7.

The rearrangement uses TRBV6-1 and TRBJ2-3; perhaps TRBD1 as D (6 bases). V was clipped by 5 bases and J by 4 bases, with 13 bases between them. The CDR3 spans 14 residues. Germline assignment: CDR1 MNHNS and CDR2 SASEGT. CDR3 bases: TGTGCCAGCAGTTCATTACAGGGCGCAGATACGCAGTATTTT. Its protein is CASSSLQGADTQYF.

This clone was seen once. This sequence joins TRBV5-5 and TRBJ2-3; no clear D gene. The CDR3 length is 14 residues. Germline V gene lookup returns CDR1 SGHKS and CDR2 YYEKEE (reference sequence). V lost 0 bases, J lost 3 bases, and 8 bases lay in between. The CDR3 loop reads CASSLDPFTDTQYF. CDR3 nucleotides: TGTGCCAGCAGCTTGGACCCTTTTACAGATACGCAGTATTTT.

On this clone: Within the sample, other DNA sequences also encode this same CDR3. The rearrangement links TRBV20-1 to TRBJ2-1; no firm D call. Germline lookup yields CDR1 DFQATT and CDR2 SNEGSKA (reference sequence). Trimming stripped 3 bases from V and 1 base from J, with 1 base between. This CDR3 has 11 amino acids. CDR3 residues: CSARSYNEQFF. As DNA, the CDR3 is TGCAGTGCTAGGTCCTACAATGAGCAGTTCTTC.

J is TRBJ1-6 and V is TRBV6-5; D remains ambiguous. The CDR3 runs 15 residues. Germline CDR1 is MNHEY and CDR2 is SVGAGI. V shed 5 bases and J shed 8 bases, with 16 bases lying between them. CDR3 residues: CASSLQPPLDSPLHF. The CDR3 bases are TGTGCCAGCAGTCTCCAACCCCCATTGGATTCACCCCTCCACTTT.

V gene TRBV5-4 combines with J gene TRBJ2-3; D is perhaps TRBD1 (6 bases). Germline V gene sequence: CDR1 SGHNT, CDR2 YYREEE (reference sequence). This CDR3 spans 14 amino acids. Trimming stripped 4 bases from V and 4 bases from J, with 13 bases between. This chain's CDR3 is CASSPLKGADTQYF. CDR3 bases: TGTGCCAGCAGCCCCCTCAAGGGGGCAGATACGCAGTATTTT.

Here the CDR3 DNA reads TGTGCCAGTACCCAGCGGGGTAACTATGGCTACACCTTC. Translated, it gives CASTQRGNYGYTF. The rearrangement joins TRBV19 to TRBJ1-2; no firm D call. The CDR3 is 13 amino acids. CDR1 LNHDA and CDR2 SQIVND come from the germline V gene (reference sequence). Trimming removed 7 bases from V and 1 base from J, with 10 bases in between.

The V gene is TRBV6-6, the J gene TRBJ1-5, with D hard to call. The CDR3 spans 14 residues. The V and J ends lost 7 bases and 3 bases respectively, with 13 bases between them. In germline, CDR1 is MNHNY, CDR2 SVGAGI (reference sequence). CDR3 residues: CASKLGGYNQPQHF. The CDR3 DNA follows: TGTGCCAGCAAACTTGGCGGATACAATCAGCCCCAGCATTTT.

The chain combines TRBV29-1 with TRBJ2-7, with 11 bases that match TRBD1. The CDR3 has 14 residues. Germline V gene sequence: CDR1 SQVTM, CDR2 ANQGSEA. The V segment lost 6 bases and the J segment 2 bases; nucleotides outside the gene matches: 6. CDR3 DNA sequence: TGCAGCGTATACTCGGGACAGGGGGCCTACGAGCAGTACTTC. Translation gives CSVYSGQGAYEQYF.

With regard to this clone: One junction end disagrees with the germline gene, perhaps due to a read error. The chain joins TRBV7-8 to TRBJ2-7, with TRBD2 matching over 10 bases. Germline V gene data show CDR1 as SGHVS and CDR2 as FQNEAQ. CDR3 length: 12 residues. DNA for the CDR3: TGTGCCAGCAGCCCCGGCGGGGCTAGCGGGAGATTC. Protein sequence: CASSPGGASGRF.

The chain combines TRBV18 with TRBJ2-3, with D perhaps being TRBD1 or TRBD2 (7 bases each). The CDR3 loop spans 17 amino acids. Germline values: CDR1 KGHSH, CDR2 LQKENI. Trimming removed 6 bases at V and 4 bases at J, with 23 bases between. Here the CDR3 reads CASSLPGGGPIADTQYF. Here the CDR3 DNA reads TGTGCCAGCTCTCTCCCAGGGGGAGGGCCAATCGCAGATACGCAGTATTTT.

In its sample, this clone was seen once. The chain uses TRBV11-3 and TRBJ1-2; no definite D call. V gave up 4 bases and J gave up 4 bases, with 25 bases separating them. This CDR3 has 18 residues. Germline assignment: CDR1 SGHNT and CDR2 YENEEA. The DNA of the CDR3 is TGTGCCAGCAGCTCACCTCGTGGGAGGTGTAAGGGTCTCTATGGCTACACCTTC. Its protein is CASSSPRGRCKGLYGYTF.

The chain couples TRBV29-1 to TRBJ1-1; tentative D call: TRBD1 (6 bases). The CDR3 spans 13 residues. V dropped 3 bases and J dropped 4 bases, with 12 bases sitting between them. From germline, CDR1 is SQVTM and CDR2 ANQGSEA. DNA for the CDR3: TGCAGCGTTGACTGGGGGCGCGGCACTGAAGCTTTCTTT. Translation gives CSVDWGRGTEAFF.